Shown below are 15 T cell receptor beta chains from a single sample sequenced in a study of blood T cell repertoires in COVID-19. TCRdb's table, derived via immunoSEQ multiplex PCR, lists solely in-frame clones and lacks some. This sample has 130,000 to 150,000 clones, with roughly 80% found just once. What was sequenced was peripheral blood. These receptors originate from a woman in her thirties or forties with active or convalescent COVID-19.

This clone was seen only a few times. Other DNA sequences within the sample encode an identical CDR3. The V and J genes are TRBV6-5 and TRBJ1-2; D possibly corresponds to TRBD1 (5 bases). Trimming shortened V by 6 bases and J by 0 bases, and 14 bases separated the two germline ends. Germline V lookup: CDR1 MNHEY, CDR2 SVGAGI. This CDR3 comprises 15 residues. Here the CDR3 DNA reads TGTGCCAGCAGCCCCTCTACGGGGGCTAACTATGGCTACACCTTC. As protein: CASSPSTGANYGYTF.

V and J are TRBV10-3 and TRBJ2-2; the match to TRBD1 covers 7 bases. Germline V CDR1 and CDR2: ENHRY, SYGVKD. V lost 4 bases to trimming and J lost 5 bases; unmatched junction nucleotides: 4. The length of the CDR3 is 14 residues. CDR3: CAISGQGSTGELFF. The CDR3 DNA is TGTGCCATCAGTGGACAGGGCTCAACCGGGGAGCTGTTTTTT.

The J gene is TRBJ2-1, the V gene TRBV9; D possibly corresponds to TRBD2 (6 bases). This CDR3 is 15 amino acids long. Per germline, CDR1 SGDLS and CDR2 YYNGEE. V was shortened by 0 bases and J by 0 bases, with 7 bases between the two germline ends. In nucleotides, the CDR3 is TGTGCCAGCAGCGTAGACGGGGGCTCCTACAATGAGCAGTTCTTC. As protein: CASSVDGGSYNEQFF.

Here the CDR3 DNA reads TGTGCCAGCAGCTTGGGACCAGGTGGCGGGGGGTTCATGGATACGCAGTATTTT. Its protein is CASSLGPGGGGFMDTQYF. The chain couples TRBV5-5 to TRBJ2-3, with 8 bases lining up with TRBD2. This CDR3 region has 18 residues. CDR1 is SGHKS, CDR2 YYEKEE, per germline (reference sequence). V was pared by 0 bases and J by 6 bases, with 15 bases of the junction left unmatched. The full variable domain, its missing parts supplied by reference TRBV5-5 and TRBJ2-3, is DAGVTQSPTHLIKTRGQQVTLRCSPISGHKSVSWYQQVLGQGPQFIFQYYEKEERGRGNFPDRFSARQFPNYSSELNVNALLLGDSALYLCASSLGPGGGGFMDTQYFGPGTRLTVL.

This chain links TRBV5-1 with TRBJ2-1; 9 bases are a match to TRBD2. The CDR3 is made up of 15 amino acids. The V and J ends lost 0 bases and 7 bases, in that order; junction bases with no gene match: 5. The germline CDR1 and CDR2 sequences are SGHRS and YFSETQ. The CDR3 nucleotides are TGCGCCAGCAGCTTGGAGGGCGGGAGGGGAAATGAGCAGTTCTTC. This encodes CASSLEGGRGNEQFF. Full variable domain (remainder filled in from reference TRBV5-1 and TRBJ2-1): KAGVTQTPRYLIKTRGQQVTLSCSPISGHRSVSWYQQTPGQGLQFLFEYFSETQRNKGNFPGRFSGRQFSNSRSEMNVSTLELGDSALYLCASSLEGGRGNEQFFGPGTRLTVL.

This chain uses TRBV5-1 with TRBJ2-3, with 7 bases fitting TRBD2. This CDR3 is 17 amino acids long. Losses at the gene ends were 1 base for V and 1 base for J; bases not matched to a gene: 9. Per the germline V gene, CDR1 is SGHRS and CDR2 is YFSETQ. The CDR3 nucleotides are TGCGCCAGCAGCTTGTCGGTAGGCGGGAGCGGCACAGATACGCAGTATTTT. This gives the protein CASSLSVGGSGTDTQYF.

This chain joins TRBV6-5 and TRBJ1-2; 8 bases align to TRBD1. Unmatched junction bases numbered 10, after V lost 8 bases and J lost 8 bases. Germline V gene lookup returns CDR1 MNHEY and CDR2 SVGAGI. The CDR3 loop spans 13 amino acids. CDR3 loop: CASHRGRSTGYTF. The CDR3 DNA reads TGTGCCAGCCACAGGGGGAGGTCGACCGGCTACACCTTC.

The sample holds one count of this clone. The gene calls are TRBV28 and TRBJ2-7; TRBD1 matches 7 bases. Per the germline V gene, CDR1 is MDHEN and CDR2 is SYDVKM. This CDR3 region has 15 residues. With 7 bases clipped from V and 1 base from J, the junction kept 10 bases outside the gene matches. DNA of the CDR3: TGTGCCAGCACCCCTTGGGACAGCTCATCCTACGAGCAGTACTTC. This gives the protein CASTPWDSSSYEQYF.

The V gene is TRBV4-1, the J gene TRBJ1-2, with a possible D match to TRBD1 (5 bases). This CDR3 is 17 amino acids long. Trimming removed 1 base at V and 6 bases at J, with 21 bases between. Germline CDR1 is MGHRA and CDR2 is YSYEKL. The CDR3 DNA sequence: TGCGCCAGCAGCCAAGGTGGAATTGGGGCCATAAGGGATGGCTACACCTTC. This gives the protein CASSQGGIGAIRDGYTF.

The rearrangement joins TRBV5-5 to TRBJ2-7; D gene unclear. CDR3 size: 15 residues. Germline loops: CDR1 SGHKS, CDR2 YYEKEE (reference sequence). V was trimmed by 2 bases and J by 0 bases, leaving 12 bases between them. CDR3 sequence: CASSLTVVSSYEQYF. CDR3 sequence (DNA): TGTGCCAGCAGCTTAACAGTTGTGAGCTCCTACGAGCAGTACTTC.

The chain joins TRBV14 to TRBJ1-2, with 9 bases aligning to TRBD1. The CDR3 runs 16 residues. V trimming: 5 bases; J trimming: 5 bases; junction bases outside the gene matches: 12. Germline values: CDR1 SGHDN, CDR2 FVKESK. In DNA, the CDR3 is TGTGCCAGCAGCTCGGGAATAGGAGGACAGGGGTATGGCTACACCTTC. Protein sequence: CASSSGIGGQGYGYTF.

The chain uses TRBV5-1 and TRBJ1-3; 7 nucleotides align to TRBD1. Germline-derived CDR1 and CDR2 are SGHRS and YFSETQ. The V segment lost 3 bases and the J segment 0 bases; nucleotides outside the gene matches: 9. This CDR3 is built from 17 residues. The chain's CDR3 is CASSSRRGQSSGNTIYF. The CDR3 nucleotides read TGCGCCAGCAGCTCGAGAAGGGGACAGAGCTCTGGAAACACCATATATTTT.

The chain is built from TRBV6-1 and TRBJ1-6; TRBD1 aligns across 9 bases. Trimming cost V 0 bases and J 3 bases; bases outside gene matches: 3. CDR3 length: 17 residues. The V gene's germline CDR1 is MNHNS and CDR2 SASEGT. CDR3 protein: CASSEAPTGGYNSPLHF. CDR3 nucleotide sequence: TGTGCCAGCAGTGAAGCCCCGACAGGGGGCTATAATTCACCCCTCCACTTT.

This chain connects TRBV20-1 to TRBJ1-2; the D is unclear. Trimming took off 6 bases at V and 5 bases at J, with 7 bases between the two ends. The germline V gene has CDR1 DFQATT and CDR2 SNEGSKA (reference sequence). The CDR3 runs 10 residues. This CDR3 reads CSALAYGYTF. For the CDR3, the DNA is TGCAGTGCCCTTGCGTATGGCTACACCTTC.

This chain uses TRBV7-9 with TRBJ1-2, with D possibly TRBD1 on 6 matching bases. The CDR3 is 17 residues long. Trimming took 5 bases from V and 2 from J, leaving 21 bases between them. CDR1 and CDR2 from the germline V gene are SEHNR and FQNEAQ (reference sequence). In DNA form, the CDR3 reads TGTGCCAGCAGCCCTAGGACAGATCTAATGTCCAACTATGGCTACACCTTC. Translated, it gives CASSPRTDLMSNYGYTF.